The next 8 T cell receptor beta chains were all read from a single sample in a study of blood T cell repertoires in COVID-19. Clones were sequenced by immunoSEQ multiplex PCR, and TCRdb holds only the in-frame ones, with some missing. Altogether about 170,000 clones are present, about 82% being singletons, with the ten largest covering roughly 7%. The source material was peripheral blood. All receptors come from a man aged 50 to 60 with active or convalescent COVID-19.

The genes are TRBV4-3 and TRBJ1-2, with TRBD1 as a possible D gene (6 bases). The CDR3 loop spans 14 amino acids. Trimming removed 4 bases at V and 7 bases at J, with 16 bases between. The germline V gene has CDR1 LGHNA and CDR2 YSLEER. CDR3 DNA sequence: TGCGCCAGCAGCCTTGATCGGGGGGGCGGTGGCTACACCTTC. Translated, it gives CASSLDRGGGGYTF.

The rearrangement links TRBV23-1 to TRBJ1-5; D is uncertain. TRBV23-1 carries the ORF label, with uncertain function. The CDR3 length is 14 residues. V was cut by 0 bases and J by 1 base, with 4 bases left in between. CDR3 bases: TGCGCCAGCAGTCAATCGAGCAGCAATCAGCCCCAGCATTTT. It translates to CASSQSSSNQPQHF.

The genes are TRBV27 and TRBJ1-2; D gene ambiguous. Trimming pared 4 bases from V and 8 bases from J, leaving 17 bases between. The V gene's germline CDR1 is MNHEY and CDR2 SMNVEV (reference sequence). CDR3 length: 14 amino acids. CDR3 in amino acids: CASSSGMPMSGYTF. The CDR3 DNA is TGTGCCAGCAGTTCCGGGATGCCCATGTCCGGCTACACCTTC.

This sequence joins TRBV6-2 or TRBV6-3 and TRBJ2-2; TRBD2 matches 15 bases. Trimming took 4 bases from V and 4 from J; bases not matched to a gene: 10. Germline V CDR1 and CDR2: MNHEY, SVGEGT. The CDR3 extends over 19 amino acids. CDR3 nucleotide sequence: TGTGCCAGCAGTTCTAGGACTAGCGGGGGGGCCGGTGTCACCGGGGAGCTGTTTTTT. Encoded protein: CASSSRTSGGAGVTGELFF.

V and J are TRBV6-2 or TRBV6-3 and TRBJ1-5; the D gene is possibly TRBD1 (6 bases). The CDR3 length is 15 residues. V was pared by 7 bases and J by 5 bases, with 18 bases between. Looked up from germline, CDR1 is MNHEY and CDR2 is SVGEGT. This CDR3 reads CASTPPGGTDQPQHF. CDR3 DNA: TGTGCCAGCACCCCCCCGGGGGGCACCGATCAGCCCCAGCATTTT.

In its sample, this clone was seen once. CDR3 amino acids: CASRGEVEQFF. In DNA form, the CDR3 reads TGTGCCAGTAGAGGCGAGGTCGAGCAGTTCTTC. The chain uses TRBV19 and TRBJ2-1; no definite D call. CDR1 and CDR2 from the germline V gene are LNHDA and SQIVND (reference sequence). V lost 6 bases and J lost 10, with 10 bases in between. CDR3 length equals 11 residues.

The DNA for the CDR3 is TGTGCCAGCAGCACCCGCCCCAGCGGGGGGGCGGGAGATACGCAGTATTTT. The encoded protein is CASSTRPSGGAGDTQYF. V gene TRBV9 combines with J gene TRBJ2-3, with 10 positions matching TRBD2. V gave up 4 bases and J gave up 5 bases; unmatched junction bases: 13. This CDR3 has 17 amino acids. Germline CDR1 is SGDLS and CDR2 is YYNGEE. Drawing the rest from reference TRBV9 and TRBJ2-3, the complete variable domain is DSGVTQTPKHLITATGQRVTLRCSPRSGDLSVYWYQQSLDQGLQFLIQYYNGEERAKGNILERFSAQQFPDLHSELNLSSLELGDSALYFCASSTRPSGGAGDTQYFGPGTRLTVL.

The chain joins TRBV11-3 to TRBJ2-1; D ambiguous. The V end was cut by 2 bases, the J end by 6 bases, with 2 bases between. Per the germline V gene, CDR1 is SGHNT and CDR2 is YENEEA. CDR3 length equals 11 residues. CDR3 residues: CASSLRNEQFF. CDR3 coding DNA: TGTGCCAGCAGCTTACGCAATGAGCAGTTCTTC. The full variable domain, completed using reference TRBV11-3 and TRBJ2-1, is EAGVVQSPRYKIIEKKQPVAFWCNPISGHNTLYWYLQNLGQGPELLIRYENEEAVDDSQLPKDRFSAERLKGVDSTLKIQPAELGDSAVYLCASSLRNEQFFGPGTRLTVL.